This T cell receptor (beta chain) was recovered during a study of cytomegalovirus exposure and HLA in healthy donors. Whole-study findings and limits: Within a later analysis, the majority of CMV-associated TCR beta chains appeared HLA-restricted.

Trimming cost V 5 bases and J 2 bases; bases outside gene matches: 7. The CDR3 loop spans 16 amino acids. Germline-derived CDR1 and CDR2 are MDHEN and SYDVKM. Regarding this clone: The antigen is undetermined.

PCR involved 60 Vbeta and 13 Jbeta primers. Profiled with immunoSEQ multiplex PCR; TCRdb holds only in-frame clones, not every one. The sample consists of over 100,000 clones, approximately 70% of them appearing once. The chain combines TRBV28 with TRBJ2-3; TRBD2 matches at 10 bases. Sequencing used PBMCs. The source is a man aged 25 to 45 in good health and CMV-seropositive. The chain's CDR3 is CASSLRTSGLTDTQYF. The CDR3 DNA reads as TGTGCCAGCAGTCTAAGGACTAGCGGACTCACAGATACGCAGTATTTT. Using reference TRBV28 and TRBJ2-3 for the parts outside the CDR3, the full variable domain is DVKVTQSSRYLVKRTGEKVFLECVQDMDHENMFWYRQDPGLGLRLIYFSYDVKMKEKGDIPEGYSVSREKKERFSLILESASTNQTSMYLCASSLRTSGLTDTQYFGPGTRLTVL.